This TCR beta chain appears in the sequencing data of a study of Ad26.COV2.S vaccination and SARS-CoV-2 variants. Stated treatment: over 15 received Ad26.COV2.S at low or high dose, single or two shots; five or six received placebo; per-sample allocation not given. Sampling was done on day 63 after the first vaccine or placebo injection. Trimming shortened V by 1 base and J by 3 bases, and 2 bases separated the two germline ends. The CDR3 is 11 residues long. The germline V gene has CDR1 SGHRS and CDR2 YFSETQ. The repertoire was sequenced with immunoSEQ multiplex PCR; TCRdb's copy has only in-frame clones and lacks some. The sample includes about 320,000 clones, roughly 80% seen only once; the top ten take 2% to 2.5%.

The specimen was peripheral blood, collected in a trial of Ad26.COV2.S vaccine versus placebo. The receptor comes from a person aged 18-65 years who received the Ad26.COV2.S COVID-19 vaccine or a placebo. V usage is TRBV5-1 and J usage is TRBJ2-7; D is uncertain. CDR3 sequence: CASSLNYEQYF. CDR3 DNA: TGCGCCAGCAGCTTGAACTACGAGCAGTACTTC.